This entry describes one T cell receptor beta chain. Which antigen it targets is not known. Base qualities were left out, and no much larger clone turns up one base away. The record originates from a study of cytomegalovirus exposure and HLA in healthy donors (dated by TCRdb to between 2016 and 2019). In the study overall: According to a later analysis, the 120 or so validation repertoires were produced on the same platform as the approximately 620 repertoires of the first cohort. The study combined high-throughput TCR immunosequencing, statistical association of individual TCRs with disease status, and machine learning to predict cytomegalovirus infection status. A separate validation cohort of 100 to 150 different subjects was used in addition to the approximately 610-subject first cohort. The study aimed to test whether cataloging public T cell receptors could reveal signatures of past pathogen exposure.

The full study reports these points: The validation cohort had no HLA typing available for a later analysis, so co-occurrence within that cohort was assessed over all 130 or so repertoires. Most TCR sequences were observed very rarely across donors, whereas some public TCRs were present in many individuals. The classifier was reported to diagnose cytomegalovirus status with high specificity and sensitivity in both the original and validation cohorts. A few of the identified cytomegalovirus-associated TCR beta chains were confirmed in vitro to be specific for cytomegalovirus antigens. A later analysis found that TCRs clustered in the first cohort also tended to co-occur in the 100 to 150 validation repertoires, with 94% of cluster scores above 0. In the study, roughly 160 TCR beta chains were listed as associated with cytomegalovirus. It was suggested by the authors that the approach could potentially be generalized to other disease states and immunological phenotypes.

The donors were included in the validation cohort of some 120 subjects, a group kept apart from the roughly 700-subject first cohort. Taken from the germline V gene, the CDR1 and CDR2 loops are SGDLS and YYNGEE. The CDR3 spans 13 residues, from the cysteine through the phenylalanine. Only the CDR3 portion is preserved as DNA: 39 bases, with reading frame beginning at the first base. V is cut by 2 bases and J by 6 bases, and the space between the germline ends is 9 bases. Libraries came from the immunoSEQ multiplex PCR assay. The authors' pipeline ran thus. A statistical classification framework was built to diagnose cytomegalovirus status from the catalog of TCR beta chain sequences. TCRdb limited this immuneACCESS table to in-frame rearrangements with V and J called. A share of clones is missing; checked studies link under half to unresolved V genes, and the rest is unexplained. V and J calls and clone size are given by that table; D and trimming were obtained from the DNA. Within this sample are 90,000 to 150,000 clones, with approximately 81% of them counted one time only. Clones ranked in the top ten supply roughly 2% of the sample.

Specimen: PBMCs. The rearranged segments are TRBV9 and TRBJ2-1; the D region possibly corresponds to TRBD2 (6 bases align). The origin of this receptor is a woman in her 30s in good health and CMV-seronegative. The CDR3 is CASSVRRVNEQFF. Read as DNA, the sequence is TGTGCCAGCAGCGTGAGGAGGGTCAATGAGCAGTTCTTC.